A selection of T cell receptor beta chains follows, all from one sample in a study of CD8 T cells in Susac syndrome. TCRdb fed the immunoSEQ multiplex PCR reads into MiXCR, producing one record per CDR3 protein. The sample lists approximately 100,000 distinct CDR3 sequences, about 93% seen once, with roughly 0.15% in the top ten. Sequences were obtained from CD4+ T cells from PBMCs. These receptors originate from a human donor in good health. CDR3s include the opening cysteine and the closing phenylalanine or tryptophan. Fields, in order: V gene, clone size, J gene, CDR3 length, CDR3 protein. Clone size is not always given. Where it is, it says once, few, many or a class for expanded clones.

v_gene: TRBV6-6
abundance: NA
j_gene: TRBJ2-3
len: 16
CDR3aa: CASSRLAGGGTDTQYF

v_gene: TRBV28
abundance: NA
j_gene: TRBJ1-6
len: 13
CDR3aa: CASEDLPNSPLHF

v_gene: TRBV29-1
abundance: once
j_gene: TRBJ1-2
len: 13
CDR3aa: CSVDDAENYGYTF

v_gene: TRBV2
abundance: NA
j_gene: TRBJ2-1
len: 12
CDR3aa: CASSLNRDEQFF

v_gene: TRBV29-1
abundance: NA
j_gene: TRBJ2-5
len: 13
CDR3aa: CSVAGHTQETQYF

v_gene: TRBV20-1
abundance: NA
j_gene: TRBJ2-6
len: 15
CDR3aa: CSAVQGNSGANVLTF

v_gene: TRBV7-2
abundance: NA
j_gene: TRBJ2-3
len: 16
CDR3aa: CASSPRGAGVTDTQYF

v_gene: TRBV3-1
abundance: NA
j_gene: TRBJ1-3
len: 13
CDR3aa: CASSQGQGNTIYF

v_gene: TRBV7-2
abundance: NA
j_gene: TRBJ2-5
len: 14
CDR3aa: CASSPGQGRETQYF

v_gene: TRBV5-4
abundance: NA
j_gene: TRBJ2-5
len: 15
CDR3aa: CASSNGRVGEETQYF

v_gene: TRBV2
abundance: NA
j_gene: TRBJ2-5
len: 14
CDR3aa: CASTLGGRRETQYF

v_gene: TRBV3-1
abundance: NA
j_gene: TRBJ1-1
len: 14
CDR3aa: CASSQEGNSLEAFF

v_gene: TRBV6-1
abundance: NA
j_gene: TRBJ1-1
len: 14
CDR3aa: CASSEGQGNTEAFF

v_gene: TRBV7-2
abundance: NA
j_gene: TRBJ1-5
len: 15
CDR3aa: CASSLERGNGQPQHF

v_gene: TRBV19
abundance: NA
j_gene: TRBJ1-3
len: 15
CDR3aa: CASKPMSGLGNTIYF

v_gene: TRBV20-1
abundance: NA
j_gene: TRBJ1-5
len: 13
CDR3aa: CSAKSNMNQPQHF

v_gene: TRBV19
abundance: NA
j_gene: TRBJ2-2
len: 16
CDR3aa: CASGGTSGGITGELFF

v_gene: TRBV20-1
abundance: NA
j_gene: TRBJ2-1
len: 13
CDR3aa: CSARDKGGAQQFF

v_gene: TRBV12-3/TRBV12-4
abundance: NA
j_gene: TRBJ2-2
len: 14
CDR3aa: CASNTGQRIGELFF

v_gene: TRBV20-1
abundance: NA
j_gene: TRBJ1-4
len: 14
CDR3aa: CSASTTGISEKLFF

v_gene: TRBV2
abundance: NA
j_gene: TRBJ2-5
len: 16
CDR3aa: CASSEAGKRRKETQYF

v_gene: TRBV6-1
abundance: NA
j_gene: TRBJ2-3
len: 17
CDR3aa: CASSPPSGGGGTDTQYF

v_gene: TRBV6-1
abundance: NA
j_gene: TRBJ2-1
len: 12
CDR3aa: CASSDWGNEQFF

v_gene: TRBV27
abundance: NA
j_gene: TRBJ2-2
len: 13
CDR3aa: CASSLPITGELFF

v_gene: TRBV6-6
abundance: NA
j_gene: TRBJ2-1
len: 13
CDR3aa: CASSYSEMNEQFF

v_gene: TRBV24-1
abundance: NA
j_gene: TRBJ2-2
len: 16
CDR3aa: CATSDPGQGGVGELFF